Following are 19 T cell receptor beta chains from one sample sequenced in a study of T cells after yellow fever vaccination. TCRdb analysed the 5' RACE reads with MiXCR anew, one entry per CDR3 protein. The data contain about 400,000 distinct CDR3 sequences, 11% of them singletons. Source: PBMCs, taken on the day of the first yellow fever vaccination. These receptor sequences come from a man between 18 and 29 years old who received the YFV17D yellow fever vaccine.

This clonotype showed up just a few times. V is TRBV6-2 or TRBV6-3 and J is TRBJ2-1, with a weak D call TRBD1 (5 bases). V was pared by 2 bases and J by 7 bases, with 15 bases between. The V gene's germline CDR1 is MNHEY and CDR2 SVGEGT. The CDR3 totals 15 residues. DNA of the CDR3: TGTGCCAGCAGTTACAGTCAGGGTATCAAGAATGAGCAGTTCTTC. This codes for CASSYSQGIKNEQFF.

This clonotype was counted only a few times. This sequence joins TRBV6-5 and TRBJ1-1; D not certain. The CDR3 covers 16 residues. Deletions cut 0 bases from V and 0 bases from J, with 11 bases between. Germline V CDR1 and CDR2: MNHEY, SVGAGI. CDR3 sequence (DNA): TGTGCCAGCAGTTACTCTGTTGAGGTATTGAACACTGAAGCTTTCTTT. This translates into CASSYSVEVLNTEAFF.

The CDR3 nucleotides are TGCGCCAGCAGCTTGGCATCGGGGGGGTATGAGACCCAGTACTTC. It translates to CASSLASGGYETQYF. The genes are TRBV5-1 and TRBJ2-5; 8 nucleotides match TRBD2. The CDR3 covers 15 residues. Germline V gene lookup returns CDR1 SGHRS and CDR2 YFSETQ. Trimming at V came to 0 bases and at J to 5 bases, leaving 6 bases not matched to a gene.

The table lists this clonotype with a few counts. V usage is TRBV4-3 and J usage is TRBJ2-3, with 9 bases lining up with TRBD2. Trimming cost V 1 base and J 4 bases; bases outside gene matches: 6. CDR3 length equals 16 residues. Germline V gene data show CDR1 as LGHNA and CDR2 as YSLEER. DNA of the CDR3: TGCGCCAGCAGCCAAGGCAAAGCGGGGGGCGCAGATACGCAGTATTTT. Its protein is CASSQGKAGGADTQYF.

The rearrangement joins TRBV2 to TRBJ2-2; a possible D gene is TRBD1 (6 bases). The CDR3 runs to 16 residues. The V and J ends lost 3 bases and 0 bases respectively, with 11 bases between them. CDR1 SNHLY and CDR2 FYNNEI come from the germline V gene. DNA of the CDR3: TGTGCCAGCAGTGATTATCAGGGGCCGAACACCGGGGAGCTGTTTTTT. Its translation is CASSDYQGPNTGELFF.

This rearrangement joins TRBV20-1 to TRBJ2-7, with D possibly TRBD2 on 5 matching bases. V was pared by 0 bases and J by 2 bases, with 8 bases between. The CDR3 loop spans 13 amino acids. Germline V lookup: CDR1 DFQATT, CDR2 SNEGSKA (reference sequence). The CDR3 loop reads CSARDGGTYEQYF. The CDR3 DNA reads as TGCAGTGCTAGAGATGGAGGAACCTACGAGCAGTACTTC.

This clonotype was found many times. The chain couples TRBV28 to TRBJ2-3; 10 bases map to TRBD2. CDR3 length: 17 residues. V was pared by 6 bases and J by 2 bases, with 11 bases of the junction left unmatched. Germline-derived CDR1 and CDR2 are MDHEN and SYDVKM. This chain's CDR3 is CASRAGTSVSYTDTQYF. The CDR3, as DNA: TGTGCCAGCAGGGCCGGGACTAGCGTTTCTTACACAGATACGCAGTATTTT.

The chain employs TRBV4-1 and TRBJ2-3, with D perhaps given as TRBD1 or TRBD2 (6 bases each). CDR1 is MGHRA and CDR2 is YSYEKL in the germline V gene. Trimming took off 8 bases at V and 5 bases at J, with 17 bases between the two ends. The CDR3 is 14 residues long. The CDR3 bases are TGCGCCAGCGCTCCGGGGGCCAGGAAAGATACGCAGTATTTT. Translated, it gives CASAPGARKDTQYF.

This clonotype showed up just a few times. The chain joins TRBV5-5 to TRBJ1-2, with a tentative D call TRBD1 (5 bases). Trimming pared 0 bases from V and 3 bases from J, leaving 15 bases between. Germline V lookup: CDR1 SGHKS, CDR2 YYEKEE (reference sequence). The CDR3 covers 16 residues. CDR3 sequence: CASSLEGFLLDYGYTF. As DNA, the CDR3 is TGTGCCAGCAGCTTGGAGGGGTTTCTTTTAGACTATGGCTACACCTTC.

This clonotype has a handful of counts. V and J are TRBV12-3 or TRBV12-4 and TRBJ2-2; 8 positions match TRBD1. CDR3 length equals 14 residues. V gave up 6 bases and J gave up 7 bases; unmatched junction bases: 7. The CDR3 spells CASRQGARNGELFF. The CDR3 DNA follows: TGTGCCAGCAGGCAGGGGGCGCGTAACGGGGAGCTGTTTTTT.

This clonotype was found a few times. The chain links TRBV5-1 to TRBJ2-6, with D perhaps TRBD1 (6 bases). The CDR3 is 18 amino acids. V gave up 1 base and J gave up 5 bases, with 19 bases separating them. The germline V gene has CDR1 SGHRS and CDR2 YFSETQ. CDR3 in amino acids: CASSLRSDSSTRANVLTF. Written as DNA, the CDR3 is TGCGCCAGCAGCTTGAGATCGGACAGCTCCACGAGGGCCAACGTCCTGACTTTC.

The V call is TRBV6-5, the J call TRBJ2-7; D possibly corresponds to TRBD1 (5 bases). The CDR3 is 14 residues long. CDR1 is MNHEY, CDR2 SVGAGI, per germline. V was trimmed by 0 bases and J by 6 bases, leaving 12 bases between them. The CDR3 region has the DNA TGTGCCAGCAGTTACTCTCAGGGCCTGGGCGAGCAGTACGTC. This codes for CASSYSQGLGEQYV.

The chain is built from TRBV24-1 and TRBJ2-1, with TRBD1 as a possible D gene (6 bases). Trimming removed 3 bases from V and 3 bases from J, with 17 bases in between. Germline CDR1 is KGHDR and CDR2 is SFDVKD. CDR3 size: 17 residues. The CDR3 DNA is TGTGCCACCAGTGATCAGGACAGTTCCAGAGGCTACAATGAGCAGTTCTTC. As protein: CATSDQDSSRGYNEQFF.

The chain carries TRBV5-1 and TRBJ1-5; D call uncertain. Germline-derived CDR1 and CDR2 are SGHRS and YFSETQ. The CDR3 is 16 amino acids. Trimming took off 4 bases at V and 6 bases at J, with 20 bases between the two ends. The CDR3 coding sequence is TGCGCCAGCAGCCTGGAACCGGGAGAAACCAGTCAGCCCCAGCATTTT. It yields the protein CASSLEPGETSQPQHF.

As to this clonotype: One junction end disagrees with the germline gene, perhaps due to a read error. The V and J genes are TRBV20-1 and TRBJ2-5; 10 bases are a match to TRBD2. From germline, CDR1 is DFQATT and CDR2 SNEGSKA (reference sequence). This CDR3 is built from 16 residues. The CDR3 spells CCAPRMSGGAKETQYF. CDR3 sequence (DNA): TGCTGTGCTCCCCGCATGAGCGGGGGGGCAAAAGAGACCCAGTACTTC.

V gene TRBV6-1 combines with J gene TRBJ2-1, with 8 bases aligning to TRBD1. The CDR3 extends over 17 amino acids. V lost 4 bases and J lost 5; bases outside the gene matches: 13. Germline V gene data show CDR1 as MNHNS and CDR2 as SASEGT. The CDR3 region has the DNA TGTGCCAGCAGTGCACCTCCCGGGACAGGCCCCCACAATGAGCAGTTCTTC. It encodes CASSAPPGTGPHNEQFF.

This clonotype was observed a handful of times. V and J are TRBV6-5 and TRBJ1-4, with D unresolved. V gave up 5 bases and J gave up 10 bases, with 20 bases separating them. This CDR3 comprises 15 residues. Germline CDR1 is MNHEY and CDR2 is SVGAGI. In DNA, the CDR3 is TGTGCCAGCAGTCCTGACACGGTAGGATTGGGAAAACTGTTTTTT. Its protein product is CASSPDTVGLGKLFF.

The chain's CDR3 is CAWSLGGGQPQHF. CDR3 sequence (DNA): TGTGCCTGGAGTTTGGGGGGCGGACAGCCCCAGCATTTT. The chain uses TRBV30 and TRBJ1-5, with a weak D call TRBD1 (6 bases). V lost 2 bases to trimming and J lost 7 bases, with 12 bases between them. The CDR3 is 13 amino acids. Germline-derived CDR1 and CDR2 are GTSNPN and SVGIG (reference sequence).

V and J are TRBV20-1 and TRBJ2-7, with D possibly being TRBD2 (5 bases). Per the germline V gene, CDR1 is DFQATT and CDR2 is SNEGSKA (reference sequence). This CDR3 is 13 amino acids long. V dropped 4 bases and J dropped 5 bases, with 15 bases sitting between them. The CDR3 sequence is CSAKCLGADEQYV. CDR3 nucleotide sequence: TGCAGTGCTAAGTGCCTCGGAGCGGACGAGCAGTACGTC.